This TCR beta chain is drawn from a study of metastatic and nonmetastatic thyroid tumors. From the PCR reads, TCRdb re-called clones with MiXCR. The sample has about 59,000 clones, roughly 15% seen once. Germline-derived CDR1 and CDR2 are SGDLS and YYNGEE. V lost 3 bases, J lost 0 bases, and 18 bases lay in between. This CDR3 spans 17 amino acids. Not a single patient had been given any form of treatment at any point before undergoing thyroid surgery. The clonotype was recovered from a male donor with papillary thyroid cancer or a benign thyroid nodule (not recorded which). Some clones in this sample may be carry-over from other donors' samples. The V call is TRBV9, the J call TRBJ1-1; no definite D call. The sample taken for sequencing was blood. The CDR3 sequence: CASSADPRGWVNTEAFF. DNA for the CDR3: TGTGCCAGCAGCGCCGACCCGCGGGGATGGGTGAACACTGAAGCTTTCTTT.